These 3 T cell receptor beta chains came from one sample sequenced in a study of T cell repertoires in cytomegalovirus infection. Each CDR3 protein is one row after TCRdb ran MiXCR on the reads. The sample has about 150,000 distinct CDR3 sequences; 23% are singletons. The sample was PBMCs. The receptors shown here come from a human donor in good health (CMV status not recorded). Some clones in this sample may be carry-over from other donors' samples.

This clonotype came up a few times. The chain employs TRBV7-9 and TRBJ2-7, with D perhaps matching TRBD1 (5 bases). The CDR3 has 13 amino acids. V lost 5 bases and J 0 bases, leaving 8 bases between the germline ends. Germline assignment: CDR1 SEHNR and CDR2 FQNEAQ (reference sequence). This chain's CDR3 is CASSVDSSYEQYF. Here the CDR3 DNA reads TGTGCCAGCAGCGTAGACAGCTCCTACGAGCAGTACTTC.

This clonotype appeared a few times. This rearrangement joins TRBV11-2 to TRBJ1-1, with D perhaps TRBD1 (6 bases). The V gene lost 5 bases and the J gene lost 0 bases, with 16 bases spanning the gap. There are 16 residues in the CDR3. Germline loops: CDR1 SGHAT, CDR2 FQNNGV. CDR3 sequence (DNA): TGTGCCAGCAGCCCCCACAGGGCGTCTATGAACACTGAAGCTTTCTTT. It codes for CASSPHRASMNTEAFF.

The rearrangement joins TRBV12-3 or TRBV12-4 to TRBJ1-6; D is unclear. This CDR3 has 13 residues. Trimming pared 3 bases from V and 7 bases from J, leaving 7 bases between. CDR3 DNA sequence: TGTGCCAGCAGTTTCGGCCAAAATTCACCCCTCCACTTT. It is translated as CASSFGQNSPLHF.